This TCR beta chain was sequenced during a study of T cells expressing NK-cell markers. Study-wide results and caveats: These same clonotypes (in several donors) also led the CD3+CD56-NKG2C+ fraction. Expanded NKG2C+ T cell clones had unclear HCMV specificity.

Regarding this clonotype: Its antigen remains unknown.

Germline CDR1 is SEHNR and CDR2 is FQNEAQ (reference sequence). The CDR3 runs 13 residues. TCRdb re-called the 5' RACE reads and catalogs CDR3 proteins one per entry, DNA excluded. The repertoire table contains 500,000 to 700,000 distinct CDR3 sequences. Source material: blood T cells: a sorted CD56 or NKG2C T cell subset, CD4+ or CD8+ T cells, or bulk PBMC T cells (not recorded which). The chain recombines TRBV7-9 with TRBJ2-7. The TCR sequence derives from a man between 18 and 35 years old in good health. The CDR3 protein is CASSLTGPYEQYF.